Below, 3 T cell receptor beta chains from the same sample are listed, as sequenced in a study of T cells in Graves' hyperthyroidism and ophthalmopathy (dated by TCRdb to the late 2010s). Receptor libraries were prepared by multiplex PCR. Sequencing relied on an Illumina HiSeq 2000. The TCR beta CDR3 regions were amplified from the RNA transcripts. For the first round of RT-PCR on the TCR CDR3, the HTBI primer set was used together with the Qiagen OneStep RT-PCR kit. Clones were called with MiXCR by TCRdb after fastp trimmed the public reads at Q25, and only in-frame beta chains were retained. CDR3 protein sequences are deduplicated, and each keeps its most common genes and DNA. Recorded for this sample are hundreds of thousands of distinct CDR3 sequences; approximately 24% of them occurred a single time. Approximately 11% of the sample lies in the top ten. The sample comprised blood. These TCRs come from a woman in her thirties with Graves' ophthalmopathy.

At least ten counts were recorded for this clonotype. The rearrangement links TRBV6-2 or TRBV6-3 to TRBJ1-1, with D possibly TRBD1 on 5 matching bases. Germline V gene sequence: CDR1 MNHEY, CDR2 SVGEGT. The CDR3 is made up of 12 amino acids. Trimming removed 5 bases at V and 5 bases at J, with 9 bases between. Written as DNA, the CDR3 is TGTGCCAGCAGTGACGGGGGGACTGAAGCTTTCTTT. Its translation is CASSDGGTEAFF.

The J gene is TRBJ1-2, the V gene TRBV6-5; D might be TRBD1 (6 bases). The germline CDR1 and CDR2 sequences are MNHEY and SVGAGI. V was clipped by 3 bases and J by 9 bases, with 11 bases between them. The CDR3 is made up of 12 amino acids. The DNA for the CDR3 is TGTGCCAGCAGTTATTGGGGGCAGAGCTACACCTTC. Its protein product is CASSYWGQSYTF.

This rearrangement joins TRBV12-3 or TRBV12-4 to TRBJ1-2; the D is unclear. V lost 5 bases, J lost 7 bases, and 14 bases lay in between. This CDR3 comprises 13 residues. DNA of the CDR3: TGTGCCAGCAGTCCGGGCCTCAGGAGTGGCTACACCTTC. Translation gives CASSPGLRSGYTF.